This T cell receptor (beta chain) stems from a study of blood T cell repertoires in COVID-19. Only in-frame clones appear in the TCRdb table, and some are missing; sequencing was by immunoSEQ multiplex PCR. The data hold roughly 570,000 clones, with about 89% observed a single time. Germline-derived CDR1 and CDR2 are SGHRS and YFSETQ. The CDR3 contains 15 residues. The germline V and J ends were trimmed by 4 bases and 5 bases, with 15 bases remaining between them. Input material: peripheral blood. The source is a woman in her forties or fifties with COVID-19, enrolled during active disease. The V and J genes are TRBV5-1 and TRBJ2-2; TRBD1 might be the D (6 bases). This CDR3 reads CASSPGRGFTGELFF. The CDR3 DNA is TGCGCCAGCAGCCCGGGCAGGGGCTTTACCGGGGAGCTGTTTTTT. The variable domain in full, with the rest retrieved from reference TRBV5-1 and TRBJ2-2, is KAGVTQTPRYLIKTRGQQVTLSCSPISGHRSVSWYQQTPGQGLQFLFEYFSETQRNKGNFPGRFSGRQFSNSRSEMNVSTLELGDSALYLCASSPGRGFTGELFFGEGSRLTVL.